This T cell receptor beta chain was sequenced during a study of T cell repertoires and leukemia-associated antigens. Findings and limits, study-wide: Vbeta, Jbeta, VDJ rearrangement and unique CDR3 counts did not differ significantly across four groups. Whether expanded clones are antigen-specific and functional remains untested.

A word on this clonotype: Its antigen is not identified.

MiXCR, applied by TCRdb to the 5' RACE reads, yields one record per CDR3 protein. The sample lists roughly 10,000 distinct CDR3 sequences, approximately 43% seen once, with roughly a quarter in the top ten. V gave up 0 bases and J gave up 3 bases; unmatched junction bases: 4. Germline V gene data show CDR1 as SQVTM and CDR2 as ANQGSEA. The CDR3 has 14 amino acids. Input material: CD3+ T cells sorted from blood and cultured. V is TRBV29-1 and J is TRBJ2-5; 7 bases line up with TRBD1. This clonotype originated in a female donor in good health. Here the CDR3 DNA reads TGCAGCGTTGAAGATACGGGGACAGAAGAGACCCAGTACTTC. Translated: CSVEDTGTEETQYF.